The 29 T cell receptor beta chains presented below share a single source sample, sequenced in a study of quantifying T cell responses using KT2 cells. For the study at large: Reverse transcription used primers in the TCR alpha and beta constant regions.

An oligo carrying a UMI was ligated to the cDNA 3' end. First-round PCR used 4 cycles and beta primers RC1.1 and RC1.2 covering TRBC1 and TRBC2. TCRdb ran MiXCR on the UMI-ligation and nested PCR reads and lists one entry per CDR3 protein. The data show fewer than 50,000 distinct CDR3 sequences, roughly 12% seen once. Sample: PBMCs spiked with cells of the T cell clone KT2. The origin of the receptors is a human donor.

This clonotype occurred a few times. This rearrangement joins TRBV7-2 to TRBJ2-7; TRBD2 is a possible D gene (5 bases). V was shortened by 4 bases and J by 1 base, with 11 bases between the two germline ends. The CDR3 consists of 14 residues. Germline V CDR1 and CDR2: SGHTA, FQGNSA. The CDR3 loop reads CASSSDFASYEQYF. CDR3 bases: TGTGCCAGCAGCTCGGACTTTGCTTCCTACGAGCAGTACTTC. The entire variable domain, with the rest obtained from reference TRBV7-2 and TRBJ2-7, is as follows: GAGVSQSPSNKVTEKGKDVELRCDPISGHTALYWYRQSLGQGLEFLIYFQGNSAPDKSGLPSDRFSAERTGGSVSTLTIQRTQQEDSAVYLCASSSDFASYEQYFGPGTRLTVT.

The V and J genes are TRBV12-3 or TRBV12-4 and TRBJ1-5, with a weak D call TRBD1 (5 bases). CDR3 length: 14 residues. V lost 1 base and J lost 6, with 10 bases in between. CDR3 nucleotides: TGTGCCAGCAGTTTAGGGGACCCCGGTCAGCCCCAGCATTTT. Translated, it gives CASSLGDPGQPQHF.

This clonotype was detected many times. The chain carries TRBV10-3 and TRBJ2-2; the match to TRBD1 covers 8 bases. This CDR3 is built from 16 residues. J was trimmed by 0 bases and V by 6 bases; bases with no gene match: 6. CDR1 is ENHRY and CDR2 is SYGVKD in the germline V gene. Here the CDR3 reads CAIRSPGQANTGELFF. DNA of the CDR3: TGTGCCATCAGATCCCCGGGACAGGCGAACACCGGGGAGCTGTTTTTT.

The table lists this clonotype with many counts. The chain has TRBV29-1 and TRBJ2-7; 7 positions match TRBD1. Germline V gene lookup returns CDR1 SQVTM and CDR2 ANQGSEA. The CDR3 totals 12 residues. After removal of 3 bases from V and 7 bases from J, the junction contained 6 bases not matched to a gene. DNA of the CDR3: TGCAGCGTTGATAATTACAGGGGTGAGCAGTACTTC. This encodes CSVDNYRGEQYF.

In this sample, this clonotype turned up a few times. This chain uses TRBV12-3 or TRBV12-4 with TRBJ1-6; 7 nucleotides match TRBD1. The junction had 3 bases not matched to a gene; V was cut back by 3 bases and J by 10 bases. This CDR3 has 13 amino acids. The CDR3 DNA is TGTGCCAGCAGTTTGGACAGGCGGTCACCCCTCCACTTT. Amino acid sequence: CASSLDRRSPLHF.

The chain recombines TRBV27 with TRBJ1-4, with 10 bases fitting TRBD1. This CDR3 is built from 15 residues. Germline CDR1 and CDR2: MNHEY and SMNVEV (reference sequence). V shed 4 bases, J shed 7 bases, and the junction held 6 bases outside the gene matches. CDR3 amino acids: CASSSLTGGTEKLFF. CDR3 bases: TGTGCCAGCAGTTCATTGACAGGGGGCACTGAAAAACTGTTTTTT.

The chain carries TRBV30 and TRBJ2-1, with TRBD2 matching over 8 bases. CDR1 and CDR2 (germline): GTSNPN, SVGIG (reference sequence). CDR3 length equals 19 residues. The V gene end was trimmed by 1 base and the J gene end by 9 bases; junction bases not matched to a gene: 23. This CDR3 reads CAWSGQGLAGKADGGEQFF. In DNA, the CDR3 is TGTGCCTGGAGTGGTCAGGGGTTAGCGGGGAAGGCCGACGGGGGTGAGCAGTTCTTC.

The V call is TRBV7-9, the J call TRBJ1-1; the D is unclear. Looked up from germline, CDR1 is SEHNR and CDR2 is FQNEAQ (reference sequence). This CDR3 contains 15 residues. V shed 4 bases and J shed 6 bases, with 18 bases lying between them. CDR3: CASSSGAGLVAEAFF. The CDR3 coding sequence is TGTGCCAGCAGCTCGGGAGCGGGCCTCGTGGCTGAAGCTTTCTTT.

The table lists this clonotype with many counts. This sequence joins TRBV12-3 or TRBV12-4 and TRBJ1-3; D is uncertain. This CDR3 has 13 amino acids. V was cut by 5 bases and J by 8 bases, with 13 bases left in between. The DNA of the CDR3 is TGTGCCAGCAGTCCTAGTACGGGAGACACCATATATTTT. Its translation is CASSPSTGDTIYF.

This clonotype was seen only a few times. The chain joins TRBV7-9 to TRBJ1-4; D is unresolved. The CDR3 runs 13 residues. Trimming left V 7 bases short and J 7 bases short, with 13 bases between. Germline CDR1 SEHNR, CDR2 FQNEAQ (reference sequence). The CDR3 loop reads CASTIILGEKLFF. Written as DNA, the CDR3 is TGTGCCAGCACCATCATTTTAGGTGAAAAACTGTTTTTT.

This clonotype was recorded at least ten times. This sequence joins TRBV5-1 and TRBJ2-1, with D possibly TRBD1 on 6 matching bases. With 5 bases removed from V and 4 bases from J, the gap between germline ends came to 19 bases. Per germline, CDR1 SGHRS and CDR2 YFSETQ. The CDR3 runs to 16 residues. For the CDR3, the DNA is TGCGCCAGCAGGAAGGACAGCGGTAAAGCATACAATGAGCAGTTCTTC. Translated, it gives CASRKDSGKAYNEQFF. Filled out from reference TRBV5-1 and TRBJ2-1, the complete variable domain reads KAGVTQTPRYLIKTRGQQVTLSCSPISGHRSVSWYQQTPGQGLQFLFEYFSETQRNKGNFPGRFSGRQFSNSRSEMNVSTLELGDSALYLCASRKDSGKAYNEQFFGPGTRLTVL.

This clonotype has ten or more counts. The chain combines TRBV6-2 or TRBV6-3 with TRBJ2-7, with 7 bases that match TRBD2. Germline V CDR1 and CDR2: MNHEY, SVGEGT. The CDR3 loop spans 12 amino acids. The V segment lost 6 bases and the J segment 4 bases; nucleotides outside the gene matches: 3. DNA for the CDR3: TGTGCCAGCAGCTCCGGGGGGTACGAGCAGTACTTC. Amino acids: CASSSGGYEQYF.

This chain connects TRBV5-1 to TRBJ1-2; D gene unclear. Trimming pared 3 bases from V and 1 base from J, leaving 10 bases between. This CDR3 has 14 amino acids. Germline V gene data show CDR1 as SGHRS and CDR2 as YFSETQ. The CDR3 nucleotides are TGCGCCAGCAGCTGGCGGGCGTATAACTATGGCTACACCTTC. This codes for CASSWRAYNYGYTF.

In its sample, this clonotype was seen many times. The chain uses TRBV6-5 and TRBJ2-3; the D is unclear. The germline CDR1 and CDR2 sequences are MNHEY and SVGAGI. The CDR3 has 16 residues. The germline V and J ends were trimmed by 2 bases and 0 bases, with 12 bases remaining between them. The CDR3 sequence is CASSYKSYTSTDTQYF. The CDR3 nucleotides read TGTGCCAGCAGTTACAAGAGCTACACGAGCACAGATACGCAGTATTTT.

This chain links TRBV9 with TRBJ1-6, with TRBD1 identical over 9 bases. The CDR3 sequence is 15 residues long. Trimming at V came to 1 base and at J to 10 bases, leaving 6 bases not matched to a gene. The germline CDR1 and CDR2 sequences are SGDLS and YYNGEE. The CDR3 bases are TGTGCCAGCAGCGTAAATTGGGACAGGGAGTCACCCCTCCACTTT. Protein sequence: CASSVNWDRESPLHF.

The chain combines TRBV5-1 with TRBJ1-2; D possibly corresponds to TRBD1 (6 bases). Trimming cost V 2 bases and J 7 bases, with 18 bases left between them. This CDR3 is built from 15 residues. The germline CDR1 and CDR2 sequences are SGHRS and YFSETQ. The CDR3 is CASSLESKGGTGYTF. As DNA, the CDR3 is TGCGCCAGCAGCTTAGAGTCAAAAGGGGGAACTGGCTACACCTTC.

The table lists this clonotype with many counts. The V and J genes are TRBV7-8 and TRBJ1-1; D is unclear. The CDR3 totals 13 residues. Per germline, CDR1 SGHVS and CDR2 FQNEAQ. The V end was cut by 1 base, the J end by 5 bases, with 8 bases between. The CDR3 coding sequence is TGTGCCAGCAGCTTAGGCAGTAAGACTGAAGCTTTCTTT. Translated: CASSLGSKTEAFF.

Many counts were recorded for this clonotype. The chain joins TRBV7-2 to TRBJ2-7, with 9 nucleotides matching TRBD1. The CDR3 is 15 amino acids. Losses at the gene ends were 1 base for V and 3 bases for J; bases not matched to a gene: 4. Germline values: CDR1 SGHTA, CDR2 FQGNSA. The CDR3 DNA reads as TGTGCCAGCAGCTTAGAAGTGACAGGGGGCTACGAGCAGTACTTC. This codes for CASSLEVTGGYEQYF.

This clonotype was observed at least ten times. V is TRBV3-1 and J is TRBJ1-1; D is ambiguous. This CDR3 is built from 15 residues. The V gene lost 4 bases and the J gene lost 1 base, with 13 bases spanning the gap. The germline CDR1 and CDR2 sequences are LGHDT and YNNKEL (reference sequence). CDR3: CASSPHLLGNTEAFF. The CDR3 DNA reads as TGTGCCAGCAGCCCCCATCTTTTAGGGAACACTGAAGCTTTCTTT. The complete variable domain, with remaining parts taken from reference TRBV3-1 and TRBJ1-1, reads DTAVSQTPKYLVTQMGNDKSIKCEQNLGHDTMYWYKQDSKKFLKIMFSYNNKELIINETVPNRFSPKSPDKAHLNLHINSLELGDSAVYFCASSPHLLGNTEAFFGQGTRLTVV.

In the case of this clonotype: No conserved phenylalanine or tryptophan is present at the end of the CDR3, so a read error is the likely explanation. CDR3 nucleotide sequence: TGTGCCAGCAGTGAATTTAATGAAGCTTTCCTT. This sequence encodes CASSEFNEAFL. This chain links TRBV2 with TRBJ1-1; D ambiguous. V shed 2 bases and J shed 7 bases, with 5 bases lying between them. The germline gives CDR1 SNHLY, CDR2 FYNNEI. The CDR3 consists of 11 residues.

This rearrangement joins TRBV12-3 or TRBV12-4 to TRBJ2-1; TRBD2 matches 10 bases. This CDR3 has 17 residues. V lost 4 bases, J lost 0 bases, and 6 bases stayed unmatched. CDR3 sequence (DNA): TGTGCCAGCAGTTCGCTAGCGGGAGAGCACTCCTACAATGAGCAGTTCTTC. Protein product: CASSSLAGEHSYNEQFF.

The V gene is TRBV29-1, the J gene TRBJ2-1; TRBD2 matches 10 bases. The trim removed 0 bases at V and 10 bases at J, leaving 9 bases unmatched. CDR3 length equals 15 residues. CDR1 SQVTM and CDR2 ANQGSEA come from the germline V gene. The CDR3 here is CSVEDPERGGREQFF. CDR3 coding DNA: TGCAGCGTTGAAGATCCGGAGCGGGGGGGCAGGGAGCAGTTCTTC.

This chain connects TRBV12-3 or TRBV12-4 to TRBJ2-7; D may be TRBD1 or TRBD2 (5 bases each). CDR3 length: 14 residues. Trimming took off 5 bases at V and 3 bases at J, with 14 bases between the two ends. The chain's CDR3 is CASSPLVGDYEQYF. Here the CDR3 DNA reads TGTGCCAGCAGTCCCTTGGTGGGGGACTACGAGCAGTACTTC.

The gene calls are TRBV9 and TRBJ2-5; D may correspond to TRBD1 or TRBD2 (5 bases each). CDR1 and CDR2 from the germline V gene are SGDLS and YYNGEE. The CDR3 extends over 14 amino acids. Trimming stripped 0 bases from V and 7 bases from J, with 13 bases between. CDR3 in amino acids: CASSVDGAAGTQYF. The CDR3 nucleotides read TGTGCCAGCAGCGTAGACGGGGCAGCTGGGACCCAGTACTTC.

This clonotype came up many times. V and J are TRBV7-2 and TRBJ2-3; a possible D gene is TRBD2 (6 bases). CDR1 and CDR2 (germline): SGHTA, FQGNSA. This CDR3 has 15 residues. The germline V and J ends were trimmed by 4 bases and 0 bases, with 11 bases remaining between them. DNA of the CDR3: TGTGCCAGCAGCTCGGACTACCTTAGCACAGATACGCAGTATTTT. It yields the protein CASSSDYLSTDTQYF.

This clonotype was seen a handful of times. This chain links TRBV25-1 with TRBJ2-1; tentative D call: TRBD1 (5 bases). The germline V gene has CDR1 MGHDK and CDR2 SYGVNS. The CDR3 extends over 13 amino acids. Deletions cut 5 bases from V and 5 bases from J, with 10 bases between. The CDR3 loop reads CASSPWGHNEQFF. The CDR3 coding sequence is TGTGCCAGCAGTCCCTGGGGCCACAATGAGCAGTTCTTC.

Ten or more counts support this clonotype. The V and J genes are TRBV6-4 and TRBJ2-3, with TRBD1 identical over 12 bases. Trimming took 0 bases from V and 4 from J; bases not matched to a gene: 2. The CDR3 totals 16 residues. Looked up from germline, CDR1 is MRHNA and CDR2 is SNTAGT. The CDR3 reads CASSDSGTGGPDTQYF. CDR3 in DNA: TGTGCCAGCAGTGACTCGGGGACAGGGGGCCCAGATACGCAGTATTTT.

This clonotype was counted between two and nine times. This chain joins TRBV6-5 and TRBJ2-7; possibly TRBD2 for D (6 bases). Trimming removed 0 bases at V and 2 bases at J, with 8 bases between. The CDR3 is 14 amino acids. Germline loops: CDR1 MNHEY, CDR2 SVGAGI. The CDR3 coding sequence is TGTGCCAGCAGTTACTCGGCGGGACCCTACGAGCAGTACTTC. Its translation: CASSYSAGPYEQYF.

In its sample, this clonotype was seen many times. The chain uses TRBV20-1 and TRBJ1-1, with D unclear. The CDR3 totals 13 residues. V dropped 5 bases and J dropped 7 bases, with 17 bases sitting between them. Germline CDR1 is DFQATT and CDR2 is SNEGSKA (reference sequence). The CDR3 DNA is TGCAGTGCTCTAGGCCGGGGTTGGGTTGAAGCTTTCTTT. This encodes CSALGRGWVEAFF.